A single T cell receptor (beta chain) is shown here with its context. This CDR3 has 13 residues. The germline V gene encodes CDR1 LGHNT and CDR2 FRNRAP. Trimming removed 4 bases at V and 5 bases at J, with 9 bases between. These data come from a study of immune evolution from preneoplasia to lung adenocarcinoma. The method was immunoSEQ multiplex PCR; TCRdb's version includes in-frame clones alone and lacks a portion of them. Among 6,200 or so clones, about 80% were seen once, and the ten largest hold approximately 2.9%. The rearrangement links TRBV12-5 to TRBJ2-1; no clear D gene. The clonotype comes from a person aged 60-79 years with lung adenocarcinoma. Sequenced input: FFPE minimally invasive lung adenocarcinoma tissue. The CDR3 loop reads CASGSLTHNEQFF. As DNA, the CDR3 is TGTGCTAGTGGTTCCTTGACCCACAATGAGCAGTTCTTC.